These 8 T cell receptor beta chains share one sample of origin, sequenced in a study of blood T cell repertoires in COVID-19. Produced via immunoSEQ multiplex PCR; TCRdb's table is partial and in-frame only. The sample records a few hundred thousand clones, about 80% being singletons. Sequenced: peripheral blood. These receptors all come from a person aged 70 to 85 with COVID-19, enrolled during active disease.

To note about this clone: This may arise from a read error, as a much more abundant clone is one base away. The V and J genes are TRBV3-1 (or the pseudogene TRBV3-2) and TRBJ2-1; D not resolved. This CDR3 comprises 11 residues. V was shortened by 3 bases and J by 7 bases, with 4 bases between the two germline ends. The germline V gene has CDR1 LGHDT and CDR2 YNNKEL (reference sequence). DNA for the CDR3: TGTGCCAGCAGCCAGGAGAATGAGCAGTTCTTC. Its protein product is CASSQENEQFF.

V usage is TRBV10-3 and J usage is TRBJ2-7; perhaps TRBD1 as D (6 bases). Trimming left V 6 bases short and J 1 base short, with 10 bases between. Germline V gives CDR1 ENHRY, CDR2 SYGVKD. This CDR3 comprises 13 residues. The CDR3 sequence: CAISQTGSYEQYF. As DNA, the CDR3 is TGTGCCATCAGCCAGACAGGATCCTACGAGCAGTACTTC.

The rearrangement links TRBV3-1 (or the pseudogene TRBV3-2) to TRBJ1-4, with D perhaps TRBD1 (5 bases). The length of the CDR3 is 18 residues. V was clipped by 0 bases and J by 7 bases, with 21 bases between them. The germline CDR1 and CDR2 sequences are LGHDT and YNNKEL (reference sequence). In DNA form, the CDR3 reads TGTGCCAGCAGCCAAGAACGGGTCGGGAGGGGAATGGTTGAAAAACTGTTTTTT. It translates to CASSQERVGRGMVEKLFF.

V usage is TRBV29-1 and J usage is TRBJ2-3; 7 bases agree with TRBD1. Germline V lookup: CDR1 SQVTM, CDR2 ANQGSEA. The trim removed 7 bases at V and 3 bases at J, leaving 10 bases unmatched. This CDR3 has 14 amino acids. CDR3 loop: CSANTGVGTDTQYF. DNA of the CDR3: TGCAGCGCCAATACAGGGGTCGGAACAGATACGCAGTATTTT.

In its sample, this clone was seen once. The chain joins TRBV4-3 to TRBJ1-5, with TRBD1 as a possible D gene (6 bases). Trimming removed 5 bases at V and 5 bases at J, with 13 bases between. The germline V gene encodes CDR1 LGHNA and CDR2 YSLEER. The CDR3 runs to 14 residues. In DNA, the CDR3 is TGCGCCAGCAGCGCAGCAACAGGGTATCAGCCCCAGCATTTT. It translates to CASSAATGYQPQHF.

This clone showed up just once. J is TRBJ2-1 and V is TRBV7-8; D might be TRBD1 (6 bases). CDR3 length: 15 residues. The germline V gene encodes CDR1 SGHVS and CDR2 FQNEAQ. With 2 bases removed from V and 4 bases from J, the gap between germline ends came to 12 bases. As DNA, the CDR3 is TGTGCCAGCAGCTTAAGGGGGACGGGGTACAATGAGCAGTTCTTC. Translation gives CASSLRGTGYNEQFF.

The V and J genes are TRBV2 and TRBJ2-5; TRBD2 matches 16 bases. This CDR3 spans 19 amino acids. Germline V gives CDR1 SNHLY, CDR2 FYNNEI. V dropped 6 bases and J dropped 5; count of bases not matched to a gene: 15. The CDR3 is CASSAPGLAGGAFGETQYF. CDR3 in DNA: TGTGCCAGCAGCGCGCCGGGACTAGCGGGAGGGGCGTTCGGTGAGACCCAGTACTTC.

V is TRBV10-3 and J is TRBJ2-5, with D perhaps TRBD1 (6 bases). Trimming shortened V by 3 bases and J by 5 bases, and 22 bases separated the two germline ends. The length of the CDR3 is 17 residues. Germline values: CDR1 ENHRY, CDR2 SYGVKD. In DNA form, the CDR3 reads TGTGCCATCAGTGAACCAGACAGGCAACCCCCCCAGGAGACCCAGTACTTC. Protein sequence: CAISEPDRQPPQETQYF.